The 10 T cell receptor beta chains below come from one sample, sequenced in a study of beta chain features in type 1 diabetes. As every portion of the isolated RNA was reverse transcribed, the sequencing read expressed TCRB transcripts. Profiling relied on immunoSEQ multiplex PCR, and the TCRdb table lists in-frame clones only, not all of them. The table includes about 190,000 clones, 6.5% to 8.5% detected once. Broader study findings: Moderate yet significant TCRB CDR3 shortening was seen in Type 1 diabetes patients in all four CD4+ subsets.

These receptors lack a known antigen. Sequenced: central memory CD4+ T cells from blood. The receptors here all came from a man younger than 35 with type 1 diabetes.

This clone was picked up a small number of times. This CDR3 is also generated by other DNA sequences in the sample. This chain joins TRBV4-3 and TRBJ1-1; D unclear. The CDR3 runs 13 residues. V lost 3 bases and J lost 5, with 10 bases in between. Germline assignment: CDR1 LGHNA and CDR2 YSLEER. DNA of the CDR3: TGCGCCAGCAGCCACCAGCGAGGTACTGAAGCTTTCTTT. Protein product: CASSHQRGTEAFF.

This clone turned up a few times. This rearrangement joins TRBV18 to TRBJ1-1; 8 bases align to TRBD1. V dropped 4 bases and J dropped 3; count of bases not matched to a gene: 4. Germline V gene sequence: CDR1 KGHSH, CDR2 LQKENI. The CDR3 is made up of 14 amino acids. The CDR3 nucleotides are TGTGCCAGCTCACAGGGGACAGGCTACACTGAAGCTTTCTTT. Residues: CASSQGTGYTEAFF.

This clone was seen a handful of times. This sequence joins TRBV27 and TRBJ2-3; D gene ambiguous. CDR1 is MNHEY and CDR2 is SMNVEV in the germline V gene (reference sequence). Trimming pared 2 bases from V and 7 bases from J, leaving 13 bases between. The CDR3 length is 14 residues. This chain's CDR3 is CASSLRRQLYTQYF. CDR3 bases: TGTGCCAGCAGTTTACGGCGGCAACTATATACGCAGTATTTT.

The rearrangement joins TRBV5-1 to TRBJ2-1, with D hard to call. Per the germline V gene, CDR1 is SGHRS and CDR2 is YFSETQ. With 0 bases removed from V and 4 bases from J, the gap between germline ends came to 11 bases. The CDR3 runs to 15 residues. This chain's CDR3 is CASSLDPQRYNEQFF. CDR3 DNA sequence: TGCGCCAGCAGCTTGGACCCCCAACGGTACAATGAGCAGTTCTTC.

This clone was observed a handful of times. The V gene is TRBV15, the J gene TRBJ2-2; D is perhaps TRBD1 (5 bases). V lost 0 bases and J lost 6, with 14 bases in between. Germline CDR1 reads LNHNV; CDR2 reads YYDKDF (reference sequence). This CDR3 comprises 16 residues. The CDR3 DNA sequence: TGTGCCACCAGCAGAGACCCCGTCCAGGGTGCCGGGGAGCTGTTTTTT. Translating it yields CATSRDPVQGAGELFF.

This clone was seen a few times. The V call is TRBV5-4, the J call TRBJ1-5; 10 bases are a match to TRBD1. Trimming at V came to 3 bases and at J to 2 bases, leaving 5 bases not matched to a gene. Per germline, CDR1 SGHNT and CDR2 YYREEE (reference sequence). The CDR3 is 16 residues long. The CDR3 reads CASSSDRGPGNQPQHF. The DNA for the CDR3 is TGTGCCAGCAGCTCTGACAGGGGGCCTGGCAATCAGCCCCAGCATTTT. Variable domain in full (rest from reference TRBV5-4 and TRBJ1-5): ETGVTQSPTHLIKTRGQQVTLRCSSQSGHNTVSWYQQALGQGPQFIFQYYREEENGRGNFPPRFSGLQFPNYSSELNVNALELDDSALYLCASSSDRGPGNQPQHFGDGTRLSIL.

The chain combines TRBV28 with TRBJ2-1, with TRBD1 matching 9 bases. CDR1 and CDR2 (germline): MDHEN, SYDVKM. V shed 6 bases and J 6 bases; nucleotides not matched to a gene: 6. CDR3 length: 14 residues. The CDR3 region is CASRRTGVSNEQFF. DNA of the CDR3: TGTGCCAGCAGGCGGACAGGGGTTAGCAATGAGCAGTTCTTC. The full variable domain, its missing parts supplied by reference TRBV28 and TRBJ2-1, is DVKVTQSSRYLVKRTGEKVFLECVQDMDHENMFWYRQDPGLGLRLIYFSYDVKMKEKGDIPEGYSVSREKKERFSLILESASTNQTSMYLCASRRTGVSNEQFFGPGTRLTVL.

With regard to this clone: This may come from a read error, since a much larger clone is one base off. The chain is built from TRBV4-3 and TRBJ2-3; TRBD2 agrees at 14 bases. Trimming cost V 4 bases and J 0 bases; bases outside gene matches: 0. CDR1 LGHNA and CDR2 YSLEER come from the germline V gene. CDR3 length: 16 residues. The CDR3 sequence is CASSRTSGGSTDTQYF. The CDR3 DNA follows: TGCGCCAGCAGCCGGACTAGCGGGGGGAGCACAGATACGCAGTATTTT.

This clone was counted between two and nine times. The chain links TRBV5-1 to TRBJ1-1; TRBD1 might be the D (6 bases). The germline CDR1 and CDR2 sequences are SGHRS and YFSETQ. Between the trimmed V and J ends, which lost 4 bases and 1 base, there was a span of 20 bases. The CDR3 runs 17 residues. CDR3 bases: TGCGCCAGCAGCCACCTACCGGCGGGGGCAGGGAACACTGAAGCTTTCTTT. Translating it yields CASSHLPAGAGNTEAFF.

CDR3 coding DNA: TGTGCCAGCAGTTTACGGGGAGGAGACACTGAAGCTTTCTTT. Protein: CASSLRGGDTEAFF. The chain employs TRBV27 and TRBJ1-1; D unclear. V lost 2 bases and J lost 3, with 10 bases in between. This CDR3 has 14 amino acids. Germline CDR1 is MNHEY and CDR2 is SMNVEV (reference sequence).